This TCR beta chain was captured by sequencing in a study of T cell changes during pregnancy in multiple sclerosis. The assay was immunoSEQ multiplex PCR, and TCRdb's table has in-frame clones only and misses some. This table holds tens of thousands of clones, about nine tenths found once. Germline V gene data show CDR1 as LNHDA and CDR2 as SQIVND (reference sequence). The trim removed 6 bases at V and 2 bases at J, leaving 4 bases unmatched. The CDR3 runs to 14 residues. The source material was CD4+ T cells from peripheral blood mononuclear cells, sampled in the first trimester of pregnancy. The receptor was derived from a female donor with multiple sclerosis, enrolled in a pregnancy study. This rearrangement joins TRBV19 to TRBJ1-3, with TRBD1 matching 7 bases. CDR3 sequence reads: CASSLGQAGNTIYF. In DNA form, the CDR3 reads TGTGCCAGTAGCCTCGGACAGGCTGGAAACACCATATATTTT.